This TCR beta chain came from a study of T cell responses to AZD1222 COVID-19 vaccine. Only in-frame clones appear in the TCRdb table, and some are missing; sequencing was by immunoSEQ multiplex PCR. The profile covers fewer than 140,000 clones, with about 90% appearing a single time and around 8% taken by the ten largest. The germline CDR1 and CDR2 sequences are SGDLS and YYNGEE. There are 16 residues in the CDR3. V lost 0 bases to trimming and J lost 0 bases, with 10 bases between them. On this clone: The antigen is undetermined.

General study results and limits: Donors were chiefly white British, with a greater number of females, and clonal diversity was perhaps underestimated. Repertoires were sampled only after the peak T cell response. Spike-spanning, vaccine-associated CD4 TCRs were dominant at 160-218 and 743-854.

The gene calls are TRBV9 and TRBJ2-1; the D is unclear. The receptor comes from an adult who received the AZD1222 COVID-19 vaccine. The specimen comprised peripheral blood, sampled 28 days after the second AZD1222 dose. Here the CDR3 reads CASSVGWAGSYNEQFF. The CDR3 bases are TGTGCCAGCAGCGTAGGGTGGGCAGGCTCCTACAATGAGCAGTTCTTC.